Following are 5 T cell receptor beta chains from one sample sequenced in a study of long-term antiretroviral therapy in people with HIV. Survey level was the resolution at which the v3.0 immunoSEQ assay ran. Profiling relied on immunoSEQ multiplex PCR, and the TCRdb table lists in-frame clones only, not all of them. The sample contains approximately 21,000 clones, about four fifths of which appear only once. The source material was unsorted PBMCs, sampled roughly 6.1 years after starting antiretroviral therapy. The receptors originated from a man aged 30 to 39 with HIV.

This sequence joins TRBV11-2 and TRBJ2-5; D may be TRBD2 (5 bases). Deletions cut 5 bases from V and 5 bases from J, with 9 bases between. CDR1 and CDR2 (germline): SGHAT, FQNNGV. The CDR3 spans 12 residues. The CDR3 DNA follows: TGTGCCAGCAGCCCATCGGGGGAGACCCAGTACTTC. It is translated as CASSPSGETQYF.

The chain has TRBV28 and TRBJ1-4; D is unresolved. The CDR3 spans 15 residues. The germline CDR1 and CDR2 sequences are MDHEN and SYDVKM. V lost 2 bases, J lost 3 bases, and 10 bases lay in between. CDR3 in amino acids: CASSLITPSNEKLFF. CDR3 sequence (DNA): TGTGCCAGCAGTTTAATAACCCCCTCTAATGAAAAACTGTTTTTT.

The V gene is TRBV2, the J gene TRBJ1-5; D unclear. CDR1 and CDR2 (germline): SNHLY, FYNNEI. This CDR3 has 12 amino acids. The ends were cut back, 7 bases at V and 6 bases at J, with 10 bases in the middle. The CDR3 loop is CASTSWGQPQHF. The CDR3 bases are TGTGCCAGCACCTCCTGGGGTCAGCCCCAGCATTTT.

V is TRBV11-3 and J is TRBJ2-3; the D is unclear. Germline CDR1 is SGHNT and CDR2 is YENEEA. The CDR3 runs 14 residues. V was shortened by 1 base and J by 2 bases, with 7 bases between the two germline ends. Written as DNA, the CDR3 is TGTGCCAGCAGCTTAGGGGCGGACACAGATACGCAGTATTTT. Translation gives CASSLGADTDTQYF.

The chain combines TRBV5-8 with TRBJ2-2; tentatively, D is TRBD2 (5 bases). Germline-derived CDR1 and CDR2 are SGHTS and YDEGEE. V lost 3 bases, J lost 4 bases, and 7 bases lay in between. The CDR3 loop spans 13 amino acids. The CDR3 spells CASSSDSTGELFF. The CDR3 DNA sequence: TGTGCCAGCAGCTCGGACTCCACCGGGGAGCTGTTTTTT.